Each of the 21 T cell receptor beta chains below was sequenced from the same sample in a study of control samples from healthy donors and cancer patients. Method: immunoSEQ multiplex PCR; TCRdb's copy keeps in-frame clones and lacks some. The table lists approximately 100,000 clones, roughly 90% of them singletons. The sequenced sample was blood. Source of these receptors: a human donor in good health. The donor label of this sample is uncertain.

This chain links TRBV5-8 with TRBJ2-3; no clear D. The CDR3 runs to 11 residues. In germline, CDR1 is SGHTS, CDR2 YDEGEE. V was shortened by 7 bases and J by 3 bases, with 6 bases between the two germline ends. CDR3 amino acids: CASDRTDTQYF. Written as DNA, the CDR3 is TGTGCCAGCGACCGGACAGATACGCAGTATTTT. Full variable domain (rest looked up from reference TRBV5-8 and TRBJ2-3): EAGVTQSPTHLIKTRGQQATLRCSPISGHTSVYWYQQALGLGLQFLLWYDEGEERNRGNFPPRFSGRQFPNYSSELNVNALELEDSALYLCASDRTDTQYFGPGTRLTVL.

The gene calls are TRBV19 and TRBJ1-1, with D perhaps TRBD1 (6 bases). The V gene lost 3 bases and the J gene lost 8 bases, with 19 bases spanning the gap. In germline, CDR1 is LNHDA, CDR2 SQIVND (reference sequence). This CDR3 has 15 amino acids. This CDR3 reads CASSMAKWGLAEAFF. Here the CDR3 DNA reads TGTGCCAGTAGTATGGCGAAGTGGGGGCTCGCCGAAGCTTTCTTT.

CDR3 nucleotide sequence: TGTGCCAGCAGTACCGGTGGGGGTTCTAGGGAGACCCAGTACTTC. Protein: CASSTGGGSRETQYF. This chain connects TRBV6-5 to TRBJ2-5; D may match TRBD1 or TRBD2 (5 bases each). The CDR3 spans 15 residues. The germline gives CDR1 MNHEY, CDR2 SVGAGI. V gave up 5 bases and J gave up 5 bases, with 18 bases separating them.

CDR3 sequence (DNA): TGTGCCAGCAGTTTGGTACAGGGGAACACTGAAGCTTTCTTT. Protein product: CASSLVQGNTEAFF. This chain links TRBV28 with TRBJ1-1, with D maybe TRBD1 (6 bases). This CDR3 is built from 14 residues. The germline V gene encodes CDR1 MDHEN and CDR2 SYDVKM. Trimming took 3 bases from V and 1 from J, leaving 9 bases between them.

This clone was counted between two and nine times. The rearrangement links TRBV4-3 to TRBJ1-1; 8 bases match TRBD1. Germline loops: CDR1 LGHNA, CDR2 YSLEER. The trim removed 4 bases at V and 4 bases at J, leaving 8 bases unmatched. The CDR3 loop spans 15 amino acids. Here the CDR3 reads CASSRQNDRGTEAFF. The CDR3 DNA reads TGCGCCAGCAGCCGGCAAAATGACAGGGGCACTGAAGCTTTCTTT.

Written as DNA, the CDR3 is TGTGCCAGCACCCCGGGGCACACAGATACGCAGTATTTT. It yields the protein CASTPGHTDTQYF. The chain employs TRBV9 and TRBJ2-3; D tentatively reads TRBD1 or TRBD2 (5 bases each). Trimming shortened V by 6 bases and J by 2 bases, and 10 bases separated the two germline ends. The germline V gene has CDR1 SGDLS and CDR2 YYNGEE. The length of the CDR3 is 13 residues.

The chain combines TRBV12-5 with TRBJ1-2, with a possible D match to TRBD1 (5 bases). V lost 6 bases to trimming and J lost 4 bases, with 15 bases between them. The CDR3 runs 14 residues. CDR1 is LGHNT, CDR2 FRNRAP, per germline. CDR3 region: CASGRGGWSYGYTF. The CDR3 DNA is TGTGCTAGTGGCCGCGGGGGTTGGAGCTATGGCTACACCTTC.

This clone appeared once. The genes are TRBV7-2 and TRBJ2-1; D gene ambiguous. The CDR3 contains 14 residues. Trimming pared 1 base from V and 11 bases from J, leaving 15 bases between. The V gene's germline CDR1 is SGHTA and CDR2 FQGNSA. DNA for the CDR3: TGTGCCAGCAGCTTAGAACCCCGAACTACTCAGCAGTTCTTC. It encodes CASSLEPRTTQQFF.

The chain links TRBV5-1 to TRBJ2-3, with TRBD2 matching over 7 bases. V lost 0 bases, J lost 4 bases, and 8 bases stayed unmatched. The CDR3 consists of 16 residues. CDR1 and CDR2 from the germline V gene are SGHRS and YFSETQ. The CDR3 DNA reads as TGCGCCAGCAGCTTGGCTCGGGGGGTGAGGGCAGATACGCAGTATTTT. Its translation: CASSLARGVRADTQYF.

Note on this clone: Other DNA sequences from this sample encode an identical CDR3 as well. The chain combines TRBV11-2 with TRBJ1-4; TRBD1 matches 9 bases. The J segment lost 8 bases and the V segment lost 3 bases, leaving 4 bases of the junction unmatched. This CDR3 is 14 amino acids long. Germline V gene lookup returns CDR1 SGHAT and CDR2 FQNNGV. The CDR3 loop reads CASSLGQGREKLFF. CDR3 bases: TGTGCCAGCAGCTTGGGACAGGGCAGGGAAAAACTGTTTTTT.

CDR3 in DNA: TGTGCCAGTAGTATAGGTGAAGGGCCCAATGAGCAGTTCTTC. This gives the protein CASSIGEGPNEQFF. This chain links TRBV19 with TRBJ2-1; no firm D call. The CDR3 runs 14 residues. V was cut by 1 base and J by 6 bases, with 10 bases left in between. Germline V gene data show CDR1 as LNHDA and CDR2 as SQIVND (reference sequence).

The V gene is TRBV7-9, the J gene TRBJ2-5; D might be TRBD1 (5 bases). Germline V gene lookup returns CDR1 SEHNR and CDR2 FQNEAQ (reference sequence). This CDR3 spans 13 amino acids. The V and J ends lost 2 bases and 2 bases respectively, with 6 bases between them. CDR3: CASSLNRQETQYF. The CDR3 DNA sequence: TGTGCCAGCAGCTTAAACAGGCAAGAGACCCAGTACTTC.

The table lists this clone with a few counts. The chain carries TRBV14 and TRBJ1-3; D gene uncertain. The CDR3 length is 17 residues. CDR1 is SGHDN, CDR2 FVKESK, per germline. The germline V and J ends were trimmed by 0 bases and 0 bases, with 12 bases remaining between them. The CDR3 DNA sequence: TGTGCCAGCAGCCAAGAAATGGGAAGGTCCTCTGGAAACACCATATATTTT. It translates to CASSQEMGRSSGNTIYF. Filled out from reference TRBV14 and TRBJ1-3, the complete variable domain reads EAGVTQFPSHSVIEKGQTVTLRCDPISGHDNLYWYRRVMGKEIKFLLHFVKESKQDESGMPNNRFLAERTGGTYSTLKVQPAELEDSGVYFCASSQEMGRSSGNTIYFGEGSWLTVV.

The genes are TRBV6-5 and TRBJ1-2, with D possibly matching TRBD1 (5 bases). CDR3 length equals 13 residues. V lost 5 bases and J lost 5, with 12 bases in between. Germline assignment: CDR1 MNHEY and CDR2 SVGAGI. In DNA form, the CDR3 reads TGTGCCAGCAGTCCACTGGACACGTATGGCTACACCTTC. It specifies CASSPLDTYGYTF.

The rearrangement uses TRBV6-4 and TRBJ2-3; 9 nucleotides align to TRBD2. V shed 0 bases and J 4 bases; nucleotides not matched to a gene: 5. This CDR3 region has 16 residues. CDR1 and CDR2 from the germline V gene are MRHNA and SNTAGT. The CDR3 here is CASSDSVAGGPDTQYF. CDR3 sequence (DNA): TGTGCCAGCAGTGACTCTGTGGCGGGGGGGCCAGATACGCAGTATTTT.

This clone was seen a few times. This chain joins TRBV5-1 and TRBJ1-4, with 7 nucleotides matching TRBD1. Germline-derived CDR1 and CDR2 are SGHRS and YFSETQ. The CDR3 is 16 residues long. V shed 4 bases, J shed 0 bases, and the junction held 6 bases outside the gene matches. The CDR3 protein is CASSGGQTATNEKLFF. CDR3 nucleotides: TGCGCCAGCAGCGGGGGACAGACTGCAACTAATGAAAAACTGTTTTTT.

This clone was detected once. The gene calls are TRBV27 and TRBJ1-5, with 8 bases that match TRBD1. The germline V gene encodes CDR1 MNHEY and CDR2 SMNVEV (reference sequence). Trimming took 4 bases from V and 5 from J; bases not matched to a gene: 4. The CDR3 is made up of 14 amino acids. The CDR3 region has the DNA TGTGCCAGCAGTTACGGACAGGGACATCAGCCCCAGCATTTT. This sequence encodes CASSYGQGHQPQHF.

This sequence joins TRBV5-1 and TRBJ1-1, with D maybe TRBD1 (5 bases). The CDR3 covers 16 residues. Germline V gene data show CDR1 as SGHRS and CDR2 as YFSETQ. V was clipped by 5 bases and J by 3 bases, with 20 bases between them. DNA for the CDR3: TGCGCCAGCAGGAAAGCTGGGACTGCCCTGCACACTGAAGCTTTCTTT. Encoded protein: CASRKAGTALHTEAFF.

The V gene is TRBV24-1, the J gene TRBJ2-5; D gene uncertain. The CDR3 sequence is 14 residues long. With 5 bases removed from V and 4 bases from J, the gap between germline ends came to 13 bases. Germline CDR1 is KGHDR and CDR2 is SFDVKD. CDR3 sequence: CATSGTGFRETQYF. The CDR3 bases are TGTGCCACCAGTGGAACTGGGTTCCGAGAGACCCAGTACTTC.

The chain couples TRBV5-1 to TRBJ2-2; D may be TRBD1 or TRBD2 (6 bases each). V lost 3 bases, J lost 7 bases, and 13 bases lay in between. The CDR3 has 14 amino acids. In germline, CDR1 is SGHRS, CDR2 YFSETQ. The CDR3 reads CASSYEQGGGELFF. Written as DNA, the CDR3 is TGCGCCAGCAGCTATGAACAGGGAGGCGGGGAGCTGTTTTTT.

CDR3 bases: TGTGCCAGCAGTGAAGTAGGGGGAAACATTCAGTACTTC. Translated, it gives CASSEVGGNIQYF. The chain has TRBV6-1 and TRBJ2-4; perhaps TRBD1 as D (6 bases). This CDR3 region has 13 residues. The germline gives CDR1 MNHNS, CDR2 SASEGT. Trimming shortened V by 1 base and J by 6 bases, and 7 bases separated the two germline ends.